The 6 T cell receptor beta chains presented below share a single source sample, sequenced in a study of T cell clonality in common variable immunodeficiency. The protocol was immunoSEQ multiplex PCR, while the TCRdb copy is restricted to in-frame clones and leaves out a portion. The sample contains 30,000 to 40,000 clones, none of them singletons. Sequenced material: peripheral blood mononuclear cells. All receptors come from a person aged 18 to 75 in good health.

Ten or more counts support this clone. The read ends 3 residues shy of where the CDR3 ends; the end is completed using the germline J gene. The chain recombines TRBV10-3 with TRBJ2-1; TRBD1 matches 8 bases. V lost 4 bases and J lost 9; bases outside the gene matches: 11. Germline V CDR1 and CDR2: ENHRY, SYGVKD. CDR3 length: 15 amino acids. The CDR3 here is CAISATGQGGGEQFF. CDR3 bases read: TGTGCCATCAGTGCTACCGGACAGGGAGGCGGTGAG.

This clone has ten or more counts. The sequenced fragment ends 3 residues before the CDR3 boundary, so the rest is inferred from the germline J gene. The chain carries TRBV20-1 and TRBJ2-3; unclear D gene. The V gene's germline CDR1 is DFQATT and CDR2 SNEGSKA (reference sequence). The CDR3 has 14 amino acids. The ends were cut back, 0 bases at V and 1 base at J, with 8 bases in the middle. The CDR3 bases that were read are TGCAGTGCTAGAGATCTTTCCCGCACAGATACG. Translating it yields CSARDLSRTDT. The whole CDR3 region reads CSARDLSRTDTQYF.

This clone came up many times. Read coverage stops 3 residues before the CDR3 terminus; the germline J gene supplies the remainder. The gene calls are TRBV20-1 and TRBJ2-1; 7 nucleotides match TRBD2. The CDR3 is 15 residues long. Germline lookup yields CDR1 DFQATT and CDR2 SNEGSKA (reference sequence). The V segment lost 6 bases and the J segment 5 bases; nucleotides outside the gene matches: 13. Partial CDR3 DNA: TGCAGTGCACCGAGCGGACTAGAGGGAAACAATGAG. Its translation: CSAPSGLEGNNE. The CDR3 reads in full as CSAPSGLEGNNEQFF.

The table lists this clone with many counts. The limits of the CDR3 on the DNA are not certain, so only TCRdb's listed CDR3 is given. V gene TRBV10-3 combines with J gene TRBJ1-2; the table's D call TRBD1 went unverified against the DNA. From germline, CDR1 is ENHRY and CDR2 SYGVKD. The CDR3 is 22 residues long, ends included. The CDR3 here is CAISARTDVTMATPSVGYGYTF.

This clone was found many times. The part of the CDR3 DNA that was read is TGTGCCAGCAGTTTTCTCTTGGACAGGGGATCCTATGGC. Translating it yields CASSFLLDRGSYG. The CDR3 as a whole reads CASSFLLDRGSYGYTF. This chain uses TRBV28 with TRBJ1-2; 9 positions agree with TRBD1. With the read ending 3 residues before the CDR3 end, the germline J gene is used to fill in that end. There are 16 residues in the CDR3. The V gene's germline CDR1 is MDHEN and CDR2 SYDVKM. Trimming cost V 3 bases and J 4 bases; bases outside gene matches: 9.

This clone was picked up a small number of times. The CDR3 extends 3 residues past the end of the read, so its final part is completed from the germline J gene. V usage is TRBV2 and J usage is TRBJ1-1; 10 bases are a match to TRBD1. With V trimmed by 6 bases and J by 1 base, 2 bases remained unmatched. The CDR3 loop spans 14 amino acids. In germline, CDR1 is SNHLY, CDR2 FYNNEI. The sequenced CDR3 bases are TGTGCCAGCAGAGACAGGGGGCCGAACACTGAA. It codes for CASRDRGPNTE. The CDR3 reads in full as CASRDRGPNTEAFF. Based on the CDR3 plus reference TRBV2 and TRBJ1-1, the full variable domain is EPEVTQTPSHQVTQMGQEVILRCVPISNHLYFYWYRQILGQKVEFLVSFYNNEISEKSEIFDDQFSVERPDGSNFTLKIRSTKLEDSAMYFCASRDRGPNTEAFFGQGTRLTVV.